This TCR beta chain was recorded in a study of T-cell memory formation after mild COVID-19. The overall study: TCR clusters were mostly confined to one donor each. Whole-study findings and limits: Clones shrinking between day 15 and 85 showed a balanced CD4/CD8 split, and those that grew later tilted toward CD4+. Among contracting clones, CD4+ were mainly CM/EM and CD8+ enriched in EMRA.

5'RACE primed from the constant segment yielded TCR alpha and TCR beta cDNA libraries bearing sample barcodes and UMIs. TCRdb used MiXCR to reprocess the 5' RACE reads, holding one entry per CDR3 protein. The repertoire consists of tens of thousands of distinct CDR3 sequences, with 13% occurring once and the leading ten covering about 25%. This clonotype was seen only a few times. Its antigen is undetermined. The CDR3 length is 19 residues. Germline-derived CDR1 and CDR2 are KGHDR and SFDVKD. V lost 2 bases to trimming and J lost 0 bases; unmatched junction nucleotides: 5. The TCR sequence derives from an adult woman who had mild COVID-19 (a few samples of this study predate the infection). Cell type and time point are not known. What was sequenced was PBMCs or a T cell subset sorted from them (not recorded which). The chain employs TRBV24-1 and TRBJ2-2, with 13 bases lining up with TRBD2. The CDR3 here is CATSDYPGLAGPNTGELFF. CDR3 in DNA: TGTGCCACCAGTGATTATCCGGGACTAGCGGGGCCGAACACCGGGGAGCTGTTTTTT.